This paragraph reports one TCR beta chain. Germline V gives CDR1 SGDLS, CDR2 YYNGEE. This CDR3 has 14 residues. V was pared by 3 bases and J by 1 base, with 8 bases between. Researchers prepared the TCRbeta library using unique molecular identifiers, the study reports. TCRdb redid the calling of the PCR reads with MiXCR, one entry per CDR3 protein. The sample consists of some 340,000 distinct CDR3 sequences, 10% of them appearing once. The data stem from a study of T-cell reconstitution after alpha-beta-depleted transplantation in children. The chain has TRBV9 and TRBJ1-3; a weak D match, TRBD1 (6 bases). This TCR came from a human donor who donated a stem cell graft to a child with acute lymphoblastic leukemia. The source material was PBMCs from the stem cell graft donor, sampled from the stem cell graft. CDR3 region: CASSAGQSGNTIYF. CDR3 bases: TGTGCCAGCAGCGCTGGACAGTCTGGAAACACCATATATTTT. The whole variable domain, remainder taken from reference TRBV9 and TRBJ1-3, is DSGVTQTPKHLITATGQRVTLRCSPRSGDLSVYWYQQSLDQGLQFLIQYYNGEERAKGNILERFSAQQFPDLHSELNLSSLELGDSALYFCASSAGQSGNTIYFGEGSWLTVV.